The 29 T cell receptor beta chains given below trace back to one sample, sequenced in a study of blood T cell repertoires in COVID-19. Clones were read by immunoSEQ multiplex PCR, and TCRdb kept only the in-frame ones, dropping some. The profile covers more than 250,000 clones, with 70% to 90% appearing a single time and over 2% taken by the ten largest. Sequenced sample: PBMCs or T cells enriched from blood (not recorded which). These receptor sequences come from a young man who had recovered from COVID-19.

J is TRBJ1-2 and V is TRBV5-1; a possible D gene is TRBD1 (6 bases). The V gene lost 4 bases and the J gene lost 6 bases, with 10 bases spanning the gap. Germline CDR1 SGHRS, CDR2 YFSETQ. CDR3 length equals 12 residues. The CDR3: CASSRGQNGYTF. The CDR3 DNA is TGCGCCAGCAGCCGCGGACAGAATGGCTACACCTTC.

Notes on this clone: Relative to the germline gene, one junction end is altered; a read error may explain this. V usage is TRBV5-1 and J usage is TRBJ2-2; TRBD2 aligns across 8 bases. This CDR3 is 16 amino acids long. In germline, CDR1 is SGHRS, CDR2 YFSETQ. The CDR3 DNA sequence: TGCGCCAGCAGCTTGGGGTGGCGGTCCAGCGGGGGCTCCCCTTACTTT. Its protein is CASSLGWRSSGGSPYF.

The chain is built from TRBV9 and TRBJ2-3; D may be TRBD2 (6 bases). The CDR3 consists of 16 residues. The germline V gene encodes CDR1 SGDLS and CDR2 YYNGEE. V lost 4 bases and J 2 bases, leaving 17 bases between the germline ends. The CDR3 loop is CASSPVGRGYTDTQYF. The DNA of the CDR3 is TGTGCCAGCAGCCCCGTGGGGCGGGGATACACAGATACGCAGTATTTT.

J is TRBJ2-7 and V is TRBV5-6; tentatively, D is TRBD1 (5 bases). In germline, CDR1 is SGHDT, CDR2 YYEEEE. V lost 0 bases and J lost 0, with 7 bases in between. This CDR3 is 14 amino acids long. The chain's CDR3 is CASSLGGHSYEQYF. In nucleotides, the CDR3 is TGTGCCAGCAGCTTGGGGGGCCACTCCTACGAGCAGTACTTC.

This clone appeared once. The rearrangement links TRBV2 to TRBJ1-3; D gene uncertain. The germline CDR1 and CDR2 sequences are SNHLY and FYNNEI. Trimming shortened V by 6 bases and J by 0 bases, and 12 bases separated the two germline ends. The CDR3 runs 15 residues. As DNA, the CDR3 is TGTGCCAGCAGACCGTCGGACTTCTCTGGAAACACCATATATTTT. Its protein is CASRPSDFSGNTIYF.

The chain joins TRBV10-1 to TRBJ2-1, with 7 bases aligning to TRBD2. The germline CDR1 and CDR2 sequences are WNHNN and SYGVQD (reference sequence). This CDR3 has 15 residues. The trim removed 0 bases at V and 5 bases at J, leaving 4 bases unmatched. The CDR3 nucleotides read TGCGCCAGCAGTGAGTCTGGAACTAGCGACAATGAGCAGTTCTTC. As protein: CASSESGTSDNEQFF.

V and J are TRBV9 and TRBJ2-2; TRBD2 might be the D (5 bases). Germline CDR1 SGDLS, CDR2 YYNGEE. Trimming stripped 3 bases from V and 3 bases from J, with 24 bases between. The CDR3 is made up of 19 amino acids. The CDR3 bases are TGTGCCAGCAGCGCCCGCCCGGGGTCCGCCACCGGGGACACCGGGGAGCTGTTTTTT. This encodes CASSARPGSATGDTGELFF.

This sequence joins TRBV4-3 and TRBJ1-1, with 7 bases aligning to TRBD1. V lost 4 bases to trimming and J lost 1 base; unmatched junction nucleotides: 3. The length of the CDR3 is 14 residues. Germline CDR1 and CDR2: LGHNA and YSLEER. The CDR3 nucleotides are TGCGCCAGCAGCCGCGACAGGGCGAACACTGAAGCTTTCTTT. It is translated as CASSRDRANTEAFF.

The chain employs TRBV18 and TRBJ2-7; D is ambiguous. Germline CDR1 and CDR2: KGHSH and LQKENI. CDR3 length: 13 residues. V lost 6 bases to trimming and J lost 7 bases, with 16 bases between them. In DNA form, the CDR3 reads TGTGCCAGCTCTCCCACTTCTGGTTGGGAGCAGTACTTC. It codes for CASSPTSGWEQYF.

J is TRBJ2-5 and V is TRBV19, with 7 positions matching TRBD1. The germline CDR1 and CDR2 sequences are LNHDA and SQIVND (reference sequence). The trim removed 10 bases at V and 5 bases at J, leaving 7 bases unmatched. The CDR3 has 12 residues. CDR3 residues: CATRQGWETQYF. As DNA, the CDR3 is TGTGCCACCCGACAGGGTTGGGAGACCCAGTACTTC.

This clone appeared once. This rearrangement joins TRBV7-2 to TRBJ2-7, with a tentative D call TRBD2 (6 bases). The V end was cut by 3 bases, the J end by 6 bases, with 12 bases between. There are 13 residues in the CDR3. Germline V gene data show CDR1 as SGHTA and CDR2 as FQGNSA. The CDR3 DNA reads TGTGCCAGCAGCTTGATAGCGGCCGGCGAGCAGTACTTC. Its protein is CASSLIAAGEQYF.

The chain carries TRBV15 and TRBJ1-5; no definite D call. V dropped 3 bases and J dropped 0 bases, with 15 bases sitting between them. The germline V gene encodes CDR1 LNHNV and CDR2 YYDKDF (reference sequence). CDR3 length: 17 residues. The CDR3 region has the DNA TGTGCCACCAGCAGTCCTACGGACGACTATAGCAATCAGCCCCAGCATTTT. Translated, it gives CATSSPTDDYSNQPQHF.

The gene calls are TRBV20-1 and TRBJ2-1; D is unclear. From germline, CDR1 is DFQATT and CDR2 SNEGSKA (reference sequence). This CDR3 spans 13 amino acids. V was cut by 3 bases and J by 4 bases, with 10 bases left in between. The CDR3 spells CSASTAQYNEQFF. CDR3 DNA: TGCAGTGCTAGTACGGCACAGTACAATGAGCAGTTCTTC.

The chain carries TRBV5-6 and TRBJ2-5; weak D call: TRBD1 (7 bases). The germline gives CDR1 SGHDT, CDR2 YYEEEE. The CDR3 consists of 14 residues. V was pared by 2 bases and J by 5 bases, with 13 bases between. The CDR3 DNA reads TGTGCCAGCAGCTTATCCCCAGGGGGGGAGACCCAGTACTTC. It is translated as CASSLSPGGETQYF. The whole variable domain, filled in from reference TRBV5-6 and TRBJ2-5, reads DAGVTQSPTHLIKTRGQQVTLRCSPKSGHDTVSWYQQALGQGPQFIFQYYEEEERQRGNFPDRFSGHQFPNYSSELNVNALLLGDSALYLCASSLSPGGETQYFGPGTRLLVL.

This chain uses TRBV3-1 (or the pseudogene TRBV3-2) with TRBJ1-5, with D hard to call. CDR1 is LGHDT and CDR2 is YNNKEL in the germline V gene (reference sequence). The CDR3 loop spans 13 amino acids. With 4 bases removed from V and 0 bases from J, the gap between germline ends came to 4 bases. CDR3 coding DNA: TGTGCCAGCAGCCGGAGTAGCAATCAGCCCCAGCATTTT. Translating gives CASSRSSNQPQHF.

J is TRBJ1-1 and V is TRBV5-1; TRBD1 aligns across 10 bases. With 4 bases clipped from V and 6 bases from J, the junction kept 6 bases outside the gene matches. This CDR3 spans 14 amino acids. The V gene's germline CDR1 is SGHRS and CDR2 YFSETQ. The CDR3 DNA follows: TGCGCCAGCAGCACGACAGGGGGCGCGGCTGAAGCTTTCTTT. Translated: CASSTTGGAAEAFF.

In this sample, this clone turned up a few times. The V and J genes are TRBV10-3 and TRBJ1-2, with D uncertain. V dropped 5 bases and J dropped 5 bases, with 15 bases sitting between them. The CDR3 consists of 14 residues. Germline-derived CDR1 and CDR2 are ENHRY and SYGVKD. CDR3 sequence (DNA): TGTGCCATCAGTTCGGACGGGGAGCTATATGGCTACACCTTC. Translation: CAISSDGELYGYTF.

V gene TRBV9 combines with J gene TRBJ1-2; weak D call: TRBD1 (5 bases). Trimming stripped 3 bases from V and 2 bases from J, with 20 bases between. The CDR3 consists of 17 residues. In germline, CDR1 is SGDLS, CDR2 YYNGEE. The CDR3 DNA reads TGTGCCAGCAGCGCGAAGGGGTCAAGGGGTGAGAACTATGGCTACACCTTC. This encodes CASSAKGSRGENYGYTF. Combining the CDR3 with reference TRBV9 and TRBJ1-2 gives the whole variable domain DSGVTQTPKHLITATGQRVTLRCSPRSGDLSVYWYQQSLDQGLQFLIQYYNGEERAKGNILERFSAQQFPDLHSELNLSSLELGDSALYFCASSAKGSRGENYGYTFGSGTRLTVV.

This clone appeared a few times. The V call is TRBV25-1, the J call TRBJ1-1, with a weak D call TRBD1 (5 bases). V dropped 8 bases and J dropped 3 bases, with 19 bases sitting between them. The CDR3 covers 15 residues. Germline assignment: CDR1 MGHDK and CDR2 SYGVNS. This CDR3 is CASGRVAGGHTEAFF. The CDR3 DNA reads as TGTGCCAGCGGGAGGGTTGCGGGGGGACACACTGAAGCTTTCTTT.

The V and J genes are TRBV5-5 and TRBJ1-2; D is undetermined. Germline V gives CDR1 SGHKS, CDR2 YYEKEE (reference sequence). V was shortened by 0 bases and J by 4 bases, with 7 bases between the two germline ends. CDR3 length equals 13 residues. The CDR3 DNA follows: TGTGCCAGCAGCTTGGACCTATCCTATGGCTACACCTTC. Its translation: CASSLDLSYGYTF. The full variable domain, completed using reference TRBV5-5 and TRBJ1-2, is DAGVTQSPTHLIKTRGQQVTLRCSPISGHKSVSWYQQVLGQGPQFIFQYYEKEERGRGNFPDRFSARQFPNYSSELNVNALLLGDSALYLCASSLDLSYGYTFGSGTRLTVV.

This CDR3 reads CASSFLGAQPYEQYF. The CDR3 DNA is TGTGCCAGCAGTTTCTTGGGGGCCCAGCCCTACGAGCAGTACTTC. The rearrangement links TRBV6-5 to TRBJ2-7; maybe TRBD1 (6 bases). Germline CDR1 is MNHEY and CDR2 is SVGAGI. The V gene lost 4 bases and the J gene lost 2 bases, with 15 bases spanning the gap. This CDR3 comprises 15 residues.

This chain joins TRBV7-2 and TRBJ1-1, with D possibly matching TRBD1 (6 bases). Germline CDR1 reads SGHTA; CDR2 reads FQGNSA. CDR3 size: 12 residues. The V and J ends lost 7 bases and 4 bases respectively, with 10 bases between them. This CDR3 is CASTRGGTEAFF. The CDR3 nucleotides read TGTGCCAGCACTAGGGGGGGCACTGAAGCTTTCTTT.

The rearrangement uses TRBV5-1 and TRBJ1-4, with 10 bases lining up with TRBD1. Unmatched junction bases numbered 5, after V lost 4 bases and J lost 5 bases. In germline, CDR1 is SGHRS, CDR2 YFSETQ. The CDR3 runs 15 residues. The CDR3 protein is CASSLLTGGNEKLFF. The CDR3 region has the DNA TGCGCCAGCAGCCTCTTGACAGGGGGCAATGAAAAACTGTTTTTT.

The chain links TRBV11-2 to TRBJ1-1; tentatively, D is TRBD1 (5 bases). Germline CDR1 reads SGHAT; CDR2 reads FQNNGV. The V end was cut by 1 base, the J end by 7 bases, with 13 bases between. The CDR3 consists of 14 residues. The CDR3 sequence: CASSLGGGTGEAFF. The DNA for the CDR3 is TGTGCCAGCAGCTTAGGAGGCGGAACAGGTGAAGCTTTCTTT.

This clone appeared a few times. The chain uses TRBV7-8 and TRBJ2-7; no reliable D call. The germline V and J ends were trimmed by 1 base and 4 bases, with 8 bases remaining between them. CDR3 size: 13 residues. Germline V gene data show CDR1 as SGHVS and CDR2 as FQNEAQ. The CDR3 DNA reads TGTGCCAGCAGCTTAGGAAGAGTGTACGAGCAGTACTTC. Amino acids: CASSLGRVYEQYF.

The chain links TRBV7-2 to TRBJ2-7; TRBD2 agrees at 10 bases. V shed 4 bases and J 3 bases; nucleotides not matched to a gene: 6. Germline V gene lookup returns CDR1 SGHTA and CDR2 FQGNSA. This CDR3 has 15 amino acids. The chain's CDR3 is CASSSQAGGFYEQYF. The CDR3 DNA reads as TGTGCCAGCAGCTCGCAAGCGGGGGGGTTCTACGAGCAGTACTTC.

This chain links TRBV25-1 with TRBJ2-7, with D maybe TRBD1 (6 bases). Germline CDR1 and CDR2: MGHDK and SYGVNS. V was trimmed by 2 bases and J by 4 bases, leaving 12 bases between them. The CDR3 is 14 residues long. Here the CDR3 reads CASSEARGSYEQYF. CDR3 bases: TGTGCCAGCAGTGAAGCCAGGGGAAGTTACGAGCAGTACTTC.

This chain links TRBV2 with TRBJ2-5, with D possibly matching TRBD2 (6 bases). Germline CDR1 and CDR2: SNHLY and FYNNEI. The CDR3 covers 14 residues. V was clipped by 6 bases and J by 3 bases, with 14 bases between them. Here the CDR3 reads CASRKGLSKETQYF. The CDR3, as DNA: TGTGCCAGCAGAAAAGGACTATCGAAAGAGACCCAGTACTTC.

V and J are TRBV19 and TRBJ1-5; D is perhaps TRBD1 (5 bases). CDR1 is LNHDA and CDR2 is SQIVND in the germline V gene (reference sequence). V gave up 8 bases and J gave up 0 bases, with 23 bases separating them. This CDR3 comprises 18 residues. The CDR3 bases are TGTGCCAGTCTAGAAGCGGGTAGGCAGGGAGATAGCAATCAGCCCCAGCATTTT. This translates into CASLEAGRQGDSNQPQHF.